This T cell receptor (beta chain) was sequenced during a study of technical replicates of blood from a few donors. This CDR3 is 15 amino acids long. The ends were cut back, 7 bases at V and 0 bases at J, with 12 bases in the middle. Germline assignment: CDR1 SNHLY and CDR2 FYNNEI. Clones were sequenced by immunoSEQ multiplex PCR, and TCRdb holds only the in-frame ones, with some missing. The table has roughly 67,000 clones, roughly 98% seen once. The sequencing sample was made of T cells isolated from PBMCs. The sequence was collected from a human donor in good health. This chain uses TRBV2 with TRBJ2-2, with D possibly matching TRBD2 (5 bases). CDR3: CASKDWGANTGELFF. CDR3 sequence (DNA): TGTGCCAGCAAGGATTGGGGAGCGAACACCGGGGAGCTGTTTTTT.